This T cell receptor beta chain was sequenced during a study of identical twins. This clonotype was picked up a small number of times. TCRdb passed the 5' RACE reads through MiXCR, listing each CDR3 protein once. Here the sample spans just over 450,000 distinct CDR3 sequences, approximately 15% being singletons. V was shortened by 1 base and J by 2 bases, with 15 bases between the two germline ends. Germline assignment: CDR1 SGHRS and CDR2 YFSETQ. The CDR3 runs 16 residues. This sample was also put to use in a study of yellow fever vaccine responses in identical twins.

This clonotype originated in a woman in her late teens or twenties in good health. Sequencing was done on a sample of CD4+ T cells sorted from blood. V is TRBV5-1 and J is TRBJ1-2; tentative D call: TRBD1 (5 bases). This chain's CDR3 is CASSLRETALNYGYTF. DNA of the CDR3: TGCGCCAGCAGCTTGAGGGAGACAGCCTTGAACTATGGCTACACCTTC.